This paragraph reports one TCR beta chain. What it binds is unknown. The V and J ends lost 3 bases and 7 bases respectively, with 20 bases between them. The CDR3 spans 16 residues. Germline CDR1 SGHRS, CDR2 YFSETQ. This sample was included in a study of blood T cell dynamics during melanoma immunotherapy. Across the study: Patients with metastatic melanoma got pembrolizumab or nivolumab-ipilimumab as first-line care. Study outcomes and limitations: Whether repertoire-driving clones were melanoma-specific could not be determined.

Time point in this sample: week 3, after first cycle of checkpoint inhibitor. Response was assessed by RECIST 1.1 at 12 weeks, except a couple of rapid progressors. DNA loading was fixed at about 380 ng for all bulk PBMC samples. TCRdb keeps only in-frame clones here, not all; method: immunoSEQ multiplex PCR. The repertoire holds roughly 8,100 clones, with more than 80% as singletons. This TCR was recovered from a human donor with melanoma. The sample here was blood, taken from a patient treated with checkpoint blockade. The rearrangement joins TRBV5-1 to TRBJ2-1; possible D gene TRBD2, 6 bases. The CDR3 coding sequence is TGCGCCAGCAGCTCCGGTTTAGCGGCCTCCGGAAATGAGCAGTTCTTC. It is translated as CASSSGLAASGNEQFF. Supplemented by reference TRBV5-1 and TRBJ2-1, the full variable domain reads KAGVTQTPRYLIKTRGQQVTLSCSPISGHRSVSWYQQTPGQGLQFLFEYFSETQRNKGNFPGRFSGRQFSNSRSEMNVSTLELGDSALYLCASSSGLAASGNEQFFGPGTRLTVL.